Listed below are T cell receptor beta chains from one sample, sequenced in a study of T cell clonotyping in hematopoietic cell transplantation. Generated by immunoSEQ multiplex PCR, the TCRdb table keeps only in-frame clones and is missing some. The sample has several thousand clones, roughly 94% seen once; the top ten hold approximately 1.3%. The material was peripheral blood mononuclear cells, obtained 30 days after allogeneic stem cell transplant. Every receptor here comes from a male patient aged 60 to 75 who had an allogeneic stem cell transplant from an unrelated donor, so T cells may come from the graft donor. Some clones in this sample may be carry-over from other donors' samples. Both conserved end residues are part of each CDR3. Fields, in order: J gene, D gene, V gene, clone size, CDR3 protein, CDR3 DNA. D genes are given only for firm matches. Clone sizes are given selectively: once, few, many, or a class where the clone is expanded.

TRBJ2-3,.,TRBV5-1,.,CASSLTTDTQYF,TGCGCCAGCAGCTTGACCACAGATACGCAGTATTTT
TRBJ2-1,.,TRBV19,.,CASSIAANEQFF,TGTGCCAGTAGTATAGCTGCGAATGAGCAGTTCTTC
TRBJ1-2,.,TRBV19,.,CASRDREGYTF,TGTGCCAGTAGGGACAGAGAAGGCTACACCTTC
TRBJ2-3,.,TRBV4-1,.,CASSHPTDTQYF,TGCGCCAGCAGCCACCCGACAGATACGCAGTATTTT
TRBJ1-2,.,TRBV10-1,.,CASSARQSRKTYGYTF,TGCGCCAGCAGTGCACGGCAATCGCGAAAGACCTATGGCTACACCTTC
TRBJ2-1,TRBD2,TRBV9,.,CASSEGASGIYNEQFF,TGTGCCAGCAGCGAGGGGGCTAGCGGGATCTACAATGAGCAGTTCTTC
TRBJ2-1,.,TRBV10-3,.,CAISGGSEQFF,TGTGCCATCAGTGGGGGCAGCGAGCAGTTCTTC
TRBJ1-2,TRBD1,TRBV5-1,.,CASDPGGSNYGYTF,TGCGCCAGCGACCCAGGGGGCTCAAACTATGGCTACACCTTC
TRBJ2-5,TRBD1,TRBV5-8,.,CASNRGGQGAETQYF,TGTGCCAGCAACCGCGGGGGACAGGGGGCAGAGACCCAGTACTTC
TRBJ2-6,.,TRBV27,.,CASTPYPGETGANVLTF,TGTGCCAGCACACCATACCCAGGTGAAACTGGGGCCAACGTCCTGACTTTC
TRBJ2-5,TRBD2,TRBV15,.,CATSRASGSPGDQYF,TGTGCCACCAGCAGAGCAAGCGGGAGCCCCGGGGACCAGTACTTC
TRBJ2-7,.,TRBV4-2,.,CASSSKKDGVMSPALEQYF,TGTGCCAGCAGCTCAAAAAAGGATGGTGTAATGTCACCAGCTCTCGAGCAGTACTTC
TRBJ2-7,.,TRBV5-6,.,CASSFGLLEQYF,TGTGCCAGCAGCTTCGGTTTGCTTGAGCAGTACTTC
TRBJ2-7,TRBD1,TRBV7-6,.,CASSLRQGDEQYF,TGTGCCAGCAGCTTGAGACAGGGCGACGAGCAGTACTTC
TRBJ1-2,.,TRBV4-3,once,CASSQVGYSVAGDYGYTF,TGCGCCAGCAGCCAAGTGGGATATAGCGTTGCCGGGGACTATGGCTACACCTTC
TRBJ1-4,.,TRBV25-1,once,CASSEMGVNEKLFF,TGTGCCAGCAGTGAAATGGGGGTGAATGAAAAACTGTTTTTT
TRBJ1-2,.,TRBV6-5,.,CASSPGGSGYGYTF,TGTGCCAGCAGTCCTGGGGGGTCGGGCTATGGCTACACCTTC
TRBJ2-7,.,TRBV7-3,.,CASSSEGSSYEQYF,TGTGCCAGCAGCTCCGAGGGGAGCTCCTACGAGCAGTACTTC
TRBJ1-2,.,TRBV7-9,.,CASSPGEYGYTF,TGTGCCAGCAGCCCCGGAGAATATGGCTACACCTTC
TRBJ2-3,.,TRBV9,once,CASSGGDYGTDTQYF,TGTGCCAGCAGCGGGGGGGATTACGGCACAGATACGCAGTATTTT
TRBJ2-5,TRBD2,TRBV27,.,CASSLASSGGLSTQYF,TGTGCCAGCAGTTTAGCCTCTAGCGGGGGTCTATCCACCCAGTACTTC
TRBJ2-7,.,TRBV28,.,CASSLRGVREQYF,TGTGCCAGCAGTTTACGCGGAGTGCGTGAGCAGTACTTC
TRBJ2-3,.,TRBV9,.,CASSVGTSISTDTQYF,TGTGCCAGCAGCGTAGGAACTAGCATATCCACAGATACGCAGTATTTT
TRBJ2-5,.,TRBV28,.,CASSLRGFGGVRETQYF,TGTGCCAGCAGTTTACGAGGATTCGGCGGGGTACGAGAGACCCAGTACTTC
TRBJ2-3,.,TRBV27,.,CASSLLSTDTQYF,TGTGCCAGCAGTTTATTAAGCACAGATACGCAGTATTTT
TRBJ2-3,TRBD2,TRBV5-4,once,CASSLLLAGHTDTQYF,TGTGCCAGCAGCTTGCTGTTAGCGGGGCACACAGATACGCAGTATTTT
TRBJ1-1,.,TRBV5-1,.,CASSSGRREAFF,TGCGCCAGCAGCTCGGGGAGACGAGAAGCTTTCTTT
TRBJ1-2,.,TRBV9,.,CASSVSSGYGYTF,TGTGCCAGCAGCGTAAGTTCCGGCTACGGCTACACCTTC
TRBJ2-1,TRBD2,TRBV5-1,.,CASSLALAGDNEQFF,TGCGCCAGCAGCTTAGCACTAGCGGGGGACAATGAGCAGTTCTTC
TRBJ2-7,.,TRBV27,few,CASSLGGYEQYF,TGTGCCAGCAGTTTGGGAGGTTACGAGCAGTACTTC
TRBJ1-2,.,TRBV7-9,once,CASSGDYTPGYTF,TGTGCCAGCAGCGGAGACTATACTCCTGGCTACACCTTC
TRBJ1-2,.,TRBV6-1,.,CASRLREPPYGYTF,TGTGCCAGCAGGCTAAGAGAACCCCCTTATGGCTACACCTTC
TRBJ1-5,TRBD1,TRBV28,.,CASSLMGTGSYNQPQHF,TGTGCCAGCAGTTTAATGGGGACAGGGAGCTACAATCAGCCCCAGCATTTT
TRBJ2-1,.,TRBV11-2,.,CASTPRNEQFF,TGTGCCAGCACCCCTAGGAATGAGCAGTTCTTC
TRBJ2-3,TRBD2,TRBV28,.,CASSLIAGGSTDTQYF,TGTGCCAGCAGTTTAATCGCGGGAGGGAGCACAGATACGCAGTATTTT
TRBJ1-2,TRBD1,TRBV7-2,.,CASSGGGTGVRANYGYTF,TGTGCCAGCAGCGGTGGGGGGACAGGGGTTAGAGCTAACTATGGCTACACCTTC
TRBJ1-1,.,TRBV28,.,CASSFSRGNTEAFF,TGTGCCAGCAGTTTTTCCCGGGGGAACACTGAAGCTTTCTTT
TRBJ2-7,.,TRBV15,.,CATSRQSSYEQYF,TGTGCCACCAGCAGACAGAGCTCCTACGAGCAGTACTTC